The 23 T cell receptor beta chains below were found in one sample sequenced in a study of blood T cell repertoires in COVID-19. Sequenced by immunoSEQ multiplex PCR; TCRdb stores in-frame clones only, minus some. The data hold 200,000 or so clones, with around 88% observed a single time. The source material was PBMCs or T cells enriched from blood (not recorded which). The source is a woman aged 40 to 50 with acute COVID-19.

The chain combines TRBV4-2 with TRBJ1-3; TRBD1 is a possible D gene (6 bases). The CDR3 is 17 residues long. Per germline, CDR1 LGHNA and CDR2 YNFKEQ. Deletions cut 0 bases from V and 0 bases from J, with 12 bases between. The CDR3 DNA follows: TGTGCCAGCAGCCAAGAGCAGGGGACGAGCTCTGGAAACACCATATATTTT. This encodes CASSQEQGTSSGNTIYF.

The chain recombines TRBV6-5 with TRBJ1-2; D is perhaps TRBD1 (6 bases). With 5 bases removed from V and 3 bases from J, the gap between germline ends came to 10 bases. Germline CDR1 is MNHEY and CDR2 is SVGAGI. CDR3 length: 13 residues. CDR3 region: CASSRGADYGYTF. In DNA form, the CDR3 reads TGTGCCAGCAGTCGGGGGGCAGACTATGGCTACACCTTC.

The rearrangement joins TRBV19 to TRBJ2-6; possibly TRBD2 for D (6 bases). The length of the CDR3 is 17 residues. V gave up 3 bases and J gave up 2 bases, with 14 bases separating them. The V gene's germline CDR1 is LNHDA and CDR2 SQIVND (reference sequence). The CDR3 loop reads CASSIAGGSAGANVLTF. CDR3 nucleotide sequence: TGTGCCAGTAGTATCGCCGGGGGATCCGCTGGGGCCAACGTCCTGACTTTC.

Only one count was recorded for this clone. The genes are TRBV5-5 and TRBJ2-3, with TRBD2 matching 10 bases. The CDR3 loop spans 19 amino acids. Trimming took 2 bases from V and 1 from J; bases not matched to a gene: 13. Germline loops: CDR1 SGHKS, CDR2 YYEKEE (reference sequence). CDR3 in amino acids: CASSFGLAAVRLRTDTQYF. CDR3 nucleotide sequence: TGTGCCAGCAGCTTTGGACTAGCGGCAGTACGCCTCCGCACAGATACGCAGTATTTT.

In this sample, this clone turned up once. This chain joins TRBV5-1 and TRBJ2-7, with TRBD2 as a possible D gene (6 bases). Germline V gene data show CDR1 as SGHRS and CDR2 as YFSETQ. The CDR3 sequence is 13 residues long. With 2 bases removed from V and 5 bases from J, the gap between germline ends came to 11 bases. The CDR3 nucleotides read TGCGCCAGCAGCTTAGCCGGGGGAAACGAGCAGTACTTC. Protein: CASSLAGGNEQYF.

The chain employs TRBV7-9 and TRBJ1-4; D remains unclear. The CDR3 extends over 14 amino acids. Germline loops: CDR1 SEHNR, CDR2 FQNEAQ (reference sequence). With 1 base removed from V and 8 bases from J, the gap between germline ends came to 11 bases. The CDR3 is CASSLERNREKLFF. The CDR3 DNA reads as TGTGCCAGCAGCTTAGAGAGGAATAGAGAAAAACTGTTTTTT.

The chain couples TRBV5-6 to TRBJ2-6; the match to TRBD1 covers 10 bases. The junction had 5 bases not matched to a gene; V was cut back by 4 bases and J by 4 bases. The CDR3 is 16 amino acids. Germline V CDR1 and CDR2: SGHDT, YYEEEE. The CDR3 DNA reads as TGTGCCAGCAGCCCGGGACAGGGGCCGGGGGCCAACGTCCTGACTTTC. Translation gives CASSPGQGPGANVLTF.

In its sample, this clone was seen a few times. This CDR3 is CASIPSLRESTGELFF. In DNA, the CDR3 is TGTGCCAGCATCCCGTCTCTGCGGGAGAGCACCGGGGAGCTGTTTTTT. This sequence joins TRBV7-8 and TRBJ2-2; 7 bases line up with TRBD2. Germline loops: CDR1 SGHVS, CDR2 FQNEAQ. Germline trimming cut 7 bases from V and 4 bases from J; bases unmatched to any gene: 12. This CDR3 has 16 amino acids.

J is TRBJ1-2 and V is TRBV7-2, with 8 positions matching TRBD1. The J segment lost 4 bases and the V segment lost 4 bases, leaving 5 bases of the junction unmatched. Germline lookup yields CDR1 SGHTA and CDR2 FQGNSA. The CDR3 covers 14 residues. The CDR3 DNA reads as TGTGCCAGCAGCTCCCAAGGACAGGGCTATGGCTACACCTTC. It encodes CASSSQGQGYGYTF.

The V and J genes are TRBV5-1 and TRBJ2-1; the D gene is possibly TRBD2 (5 bases). The CDR3 covers 15 residues. Germline V gives CDR1 SGHRS, CDR2 YFSETQ. Trimming removed 2 bases from V and 6 bases from J, with 15 bases in between. The CDR3: CASSLVGSVFNEQFF. CDR3 DNA sequence: TGCGCCAGCAGCTTAGTAGGTAGCGTATTCAATGAGCAGTTCTTC.

The V and J genes are TRBV12-3 or TRBV12-4 and TRBJ2-5, with D possibly TRBD1 on 5 matching bases. V lost 6 bases and J lost 3, with 8 bases in between. CDR3 size: 12 residues. The CDR3 loop reads CASSDSEETQYF. In nucleotides, the CDR3 is TGTGCCAGCAGCGACAGCGAAGAGACCCAGTACTTC.

This chain uses TRBV6-5 with TRBJ2-3; TRBD2 is a possible D gene (5 bases). The CDR3 length is 15 residues. V gave up 2 bases and J gave up 0 bases, with 9 bases separating them. Germline-derived CDR1 and CDR2 are MNHEY and SVGAGI. The DNA of the CDR3 is TGTGCCAGCAGTTACGAGGGAGCTAGCACAGATACGCAGTATTTT. Translation: CASSYEGASTDTQYF.

The chain links TRBV30 to TRBJ1-1; tentatively, D is TRBD1 (5 bases). This CDR3 is built from 11 residues. In germline, CDR1 is GTSNPN, CDR2 SVGIG (reference sequence). Trimming cost V 2 bases and J 5 bases, with 6 bases left between them. For the CDR3, the DNA is TGTGCCTGGAGTAAGGGGACTGAAGCTTTCTTT. Translated, it gives CAWSKGTEAFF. The full variable domain, in which reference TRBV30 and TRBJ1-1 provide the parts outside the CDR3, is SQTIHQWPATLVQPVGSPLSLECTVEGTSNPNLYWYRQAAGRGLQLLFYSVGIGQISSEVPQNLSASRPQDRQFILSSKKLLLSDSGFYLCAWSKGTEAFFGQGTRLTVV.

This chain joins TRBV7-2 and TRBJ1-1; 7 nucleotides align to TRBD1. With V trimmed by 5 bases and J by 0 bases, 6 bases remained unmatched. The CDR3 is 15 residues long. Germline V lookup: CDR1 SGHTA, CDR2 FQGNSA. The CDR3 DNA reads as TGTGCCAGCAGCGGGCGACAGGGTCTGAACACTGAAGCTTTCTTT. This encodes CASSGRQGLNTEAFF.

V gene TRBV21-1 combines with J gene TRBJ1-2; TRBD1 reflects the table's D call only, with no check against the DNA. TRBV21-1 is a known pseudogene. CDR3 size: 14 residues. This chain's CDR3 is CASKKAQGYYGYTF. The CDR3 DNA reads as TGTGCCAGCAAAAAGGCGCAGGGGTACTATGGCTACACCTTC.

The chain is built from TRBV4-1 and TRBJ2-3, with 7 bases aligning to TRBD2. The germline gives CDR1 MGHRA, CDR2 YSYEKL. The J segment lost 4 bases and the V segment lost 3 bases, leaving 10 bases of the junction unmatched. The CDR3 sequence is 16 residues long. The CDR3 loop reads CASSQPSGAGADTQYF. CDR3 nucleotide sequence: TGCGCCAGCAGCCAGCCGAGCGGGGCCGGGGCAGATACGCAGTATTTT.

The CDR3 spells CASSVGGAWDTQYF. Here the CDR3 DNA reads TGTGCCAGCAGCGTAGGCGGGGCCTGGGATACGCAGTATTTT. J is TRBJ2-3 and V is TRBV9; weak D call: TRBD2 (6 bases). The V end was cut by 0 bases, the J end by 6 bases, with 11 bases between. The CDR3 runs 14 residues. Per germline, CDR1 SGDLS and CDR2 YYNGEE.

This rearrangement joins TRBV7-2 to TRBJ2-3; 7 nucleotides match TRBD2. This CDR3 is built from 15 residues. With V trimmed by 3 bases and J by 3 bases, 6 bases remained unmatched. Germline values: CDR1 SGHTA, CDR2 FQGNSA. In DNA, the CDR3 is TGTGCCAGCAGCTTCGGACTAGTTGGGACAGATACGCAGTATTTT. It encodes CASSFGLVGTDTQYF.

The V and J genes are TRBV21-1 and TRBJ2-1; no DNA check was done on the table's D call, TRBD2. TRBV21-1 is an annotated pseudogene. The CDR3 runs 15 residues. CDR3 sequence: CASSFWREKHNEQFF. The CDR3 DNA reads as TGTGCCAGCAGCTTTTGGCGGGAGAAACACAATGAGCAGTTCTTC.

The chain couples TRBV19 to TRBJ2-2, with 13 bases matching TRBD2. J was trimmed by 6 bases and V by 7 bases; bases with no gene match: 11. CDR3 length equals 17 residues. Germline V gene sequence: CDR1 LNHDA, CDR2 SQIVND (reference sequence). The DNA for the CDR3 is TGTGCCAGTACCCCACTAGCGGGAGGGCCCCTGTCCGGGGAGCTGTTTTTT. Translated: CASTPLAGGPLSGELFF.

The J gene is TRBJ2-3, the V gene TRBV6-2 or TRBV6-3; D remains ambiguous. Germline-derived CDR1 and CDR2 are MNHEY and SVGEGT. V was pared by 2 bases and J by 6 bases, with 3 bases between. The CDR3 is 11 amino acids. The CDR3, as DNA: TGTGCCAGCAGTTACCGGGATACGCAGTATTTT. Translated, it gives CASSYRDTQYF.

The chain carries TRBV2 and TRBJ1-2; weak D call: TRBD1 (5 bases). V was cut by 3 bases and J by 5 bases, with 10 bases left in between. The CDR3 totals 13 residues. Germline values: CDR1 SNHLY, CDR2 FYNNEI. Written as DNA, the CDR3 is TGTGCCAGCAGTGACGCAGGGTTTTATGGCTACACCTTC. This encodes CASSDAGFYGYTF.

This chain connects TRBV29-1 to TRBJ2-3, with 8 bases identical to TRBD2. The CDR3 runs to 14 residues. J gave up 0 bases and V 4 bases, and 3 bases lay outside the gene matches. Germline CDR1 is SQVTM and CDR2 is ANQGSEA. The CDR3 region is CSVVSGASTDTQYF. Written as DNA, the CDR3 is TGCAGCGTTGTTAGCGGGGCCAGCACAGATACGCAGTATTTT.